This entry lists 26 T cell receptor beta chains sequenced from one sample in a study of human T cells and chemical hapten exposure (dated by TCRdb to the early 2020s). The time point label on this specimen signifies: patch test 1, 2 weeks after DPC sensitization. Read against the paper, the sample's treatment or condition label means: therapeutic diphenylcyclopropenone sensitization with weekly scalp DPC. Libraries came from RACE. TCRdb names NextSeq 500 as the instrument used. The public sequencing data were trimmed at Q25 with fastp and processed into clonotypes with MiXCR by TCRdb, which kept only in-frame beta chains. A single entry per CDR3 protein holds the most common genes and DNA from its merged rows. Recorded for this sample are some 91,000 distinct CDR3 sequences; around 11% of them occurred a single time. Roughly 2% of the sample is taken by the ten largest. The material was whole blood, obtained in connection with sensitization to the hapten diphenylcyclopropenone (DPC). These receptors were collected from a woman aged 40 to 49 with alopecia areata. Some clones in this sample may be carry-over from other donors' samples.

This clonotype was observed a few times. V gene TRBV27 combines with J gene TRBJ2-7, with D possibly called TRBD1 or TRBD2 (5 bases each). There are 14 residues in the CDR3. Germline assignment: CDR1 MNHEY and CDR2 SMNVEV (reference sequence). Between the trimmed V and J ends, which lost 4 bases and 4 bases, there was a span of 14 bases. CDR3 residues: CASSSPAWGYEQYF. In DNA, the CDR3 is TGTGCCAGCAGTTCCCCGGCCTGGGGGTACGAGCAGTACTTC.

The chain employs TRBV20-1 and TRBJ2-1, with D possibly being TRBD1 (5 bases). The length of the CDR3 is 12 residues. The V end was cut by 5 bases, the J end by 9 bases, with 14 bases between. Germline lookup yields CDR1 DFQATT and CDR2 SNEGSKA (reference sequence). In DNA, the CDR3 is TGCAGTGCTGCCCCACAGCAGGGTGAGCAGTTCTTC. Residues: CSAAPQQGEQFF.

The V and J genes are TRBV21-1 and TRBJ1-3; TRBD1, the table's D call, lacks a check against the DNA. TRBV21-1 has pseudogene status. CDR3 size: 18 residues. The chain's CDR3 is CASSKVPQGSLTGNTIYF. Here the CDR3 DNA reads TGTGCCAGCAGCAAAGTTCCACAGGGTTCCCTTACTGGAAACACCATATATTTT.

The V call is TRBV9, the J call TRBJ1-1, with TRBD1 as a possible D gene (5 bases). Germline loops: CDR1 SGDLS, CDR2 YYNGEE. The length of the CDR3 is 15 residues. Trimming took 5 bases from V and 2 from J, leaving 16 bases between them. CDR3 protein: CASSRSQGSNTEAFF. CDR3 coding DNA: TGTGCCAGCAGTCGTAGCCAGGGCTCTAACACTGAAGCTTTCTTT.

The chain carries TRBV28 and TRBJ1-5; tentatively, D is TRBD1 (6 bases). The CDR3 runs 15 residues. Germline CDR1 MDHEN, CDR2 SYDVKM. V lost 6 bases and J 6 bases, leaving 18 bases between the germline ends. The DNA of the CDR3 is TGTGCCAGCAGCCGAAACACAGGGAACTCTCAGCCCCAGCATTTT. Translated, it gives CASSRNTGNSQPQHF.

V usage is TRBV14 and J usage is TRBJ2-7; maybe TRBD1 (6 bases). V was shortened by 0 bases and J by 5 bases, with 14 bases between the two germline ends. Per germline, CDR1 SGHDN and CDR2 FVKESK. The CDR3 covers 15 residues. CDR3 region: CASSQDWGRGNEQYF. The CDR3 DNA reads TGTGCCAGCAGCCAAGATTGGGGGCGCGGCAACGAGCAGTACTTC. The full variable domain, rest sourced from reference TRBV14 and TRBJ2-7, is EAGVTQFPSHSVIEKGQTVTLRCDPISGHDNLYWYRRVMGKEIKFLLHFVKESKQDESGMPNNRFLAERTGGTYSTLKVQPAELEDSGVYFCASSQDWGRGNEQYFGPGTRLTVT.

This clonotype was seen many times. V and J are TRBV6-2 or TRBV6-3 and TRBJ2-1; D may be TRBD2 (5 bases). Trimming took off 4 bases at V and 9 bases at J, with 16 bases between the two ends. The V gene's germline CDR1 is MNHEY and CDR2 SVGEGT. This CDR3 has 14 residues. CDR3 in amino acids: CASSSSGLLPEQFF. The CDR3 nucleotides read TGTGCCAGCAGTTCCTCCGGACTTCTCCCTGAGCAGTTCTTC.

This clonotype was recorded at least ten times. J is TRBJ1-4 and V is TRBV6-2 or TRBV6-3; D may be TRBD1 (5 bases). V was pared by 7 bases and J by 5 bases, with 14 bases between. This CDR3 is built from 14 residues. Germline assignment: CDR1 MNHEY and CDR2 SVGEGT. CDR3 sequence reads: CASTGNRQNEKLFF. CDR3 DNA sequence: TGTGCCAGCACCGGAAATCGACAGAATGAAAAACTGTTTTTT.

The V gene is TRBV4-2, the J gene TRBJ1-1; no firm D call. Germline V gene data show CDR1 as LGHNA and CDR2 as YNFKEQ. Trimming left V 0 bases short and J 1 base short, with 9 bases between. The CDR3 is 15 residues long. The CDR3 sequence: CASSQDPRPNTEAFF. CDR3 sequence (DNA): TGTGCCAGCAGCCAAGATCCCCGGCCGAACACTGAAGCTTTCTTT.

The V gene is TRBV6-2 or TRBV6-3, the J gene TRBJ2-1; 13 bases line up with TRBD2. Per germline, CDR1 MNHEY and CDR2 SVGEGT. The V gene end was trimmed by 6 bases and the J gene end by 6 bases; junction bases not matched to a gene: 11. The CDR3 contains 17 residues. CDR3 bases: TGTGCCAGCAGGACATCCGGGACTAGCGGGATTTTCAATGAGCAGTTCTTC. This sequence encodes CASRTSGTSGIFNEQFF.

This clonotype appeared many times. The chain recombines TRBV19 with TRBJ2-1; either TRBD1 or TRBD2 may fit D (5 bases each). The germline V gene encodes CDR1 LNHDA and CDR2 SQIVND (reference sequence). V lost 6 bases and J 2 bases, leaving 14 bases between the germline ends. This CDR3 has 15 residues. The CDR3 protein is CASRVGEEAYNEQFF. The DNA of the CDR3 is TGTGCCAGTAGGGTGGGGGAAGAGGCCTACAATGAGCAGTTCTTC.

The chain joins TRBV7-2 to TRBJ2-7; D gene uncertain. This CDR3 region has 14 residues. CDR1 SGHTA and CDR2 FQGNSA come from the germline V gene. V lost 3 bases, J lost 3 bases, and 12 bases lay in between. CDR3 bases: TGTGCCAGCAGCTTTCCCTATGATTTCTACGAGCAGTACTTC. Its protein is CASSFPYDFYEQYF.

This clonotype was observed at least ten times. The V gene is TRBV28, the J gene TRBJ2-5; 13 bases line up with TRBD2. The CDR3 runs to 15 residues. Germline V gene data show CDR1 as MDHEN and CDR2 as SYDVKM. Losses at the gene ends were 6 bases for V and 5 bases for J; bases not matched to a gene: 6. The CDR3 spells CASSPGLAGVETQYF. The DNA of the CDR3 is TGTGCCAGCAGCCCCGGACTAGCGGGAGTGGAGACCCAGTACTTC.

The rearrangement joins TRBV7-2 to TRBJ2-3; no clear D. V lost 6 bases and J 0 bases, leaving 13 bases between the germline ends. Germline assignment: CDR1 SGHTA and CDR2 FQGNSA. The CDR3 length is 15 residues. The CDR3 sequence: CASSQGATSTDTQYF. The DNA for the CDR3 is TGTGCCAGCAGTCAAGGAGCAACTAGCACAGATACGCAGTATTTT.

The chain uses TRBV28 and TRBJ2-3; 8 positions agree with TRBD1. The trim removed 5 bases at V and 2 bases at J, leaving 6 bases unmatched. Germline loops: CDR1 MDHEN, CDR2 SYDVKM. The CDR3 extends over 15 amino acids. CDR3 bases: TGTGCCAGCAGTCCCCCGGGACAGGACACAGATACGCAGTATTTT. Translating it yields CASSPPGQDTDTQYF.

The chain joins TRBV6-6 to TRBJ2-5; TRBD2 matches at 13 bases. CDR3 length: 15 residues. CDR1 is MNHNY, CDR2 SVGAGI, per germline (reference sequence). V lost 6 bases and J lost 3; bases outside the gene matches: 4. DNA for the CDR3: TGTGCCAGCAGACCACTAGCGGGAGGGAAAGAGACCCAGTACTTC. Translated, it gives CASRPLAGGKETQYF.

This clonotype has more than one count but fewer than ten. The chain employs TRBV4-3 and TRBJ2-3; 8 positions match TRBD1. V shed 1 base and J 1 base; nucleotides not matched to a gene: 7. CDR1 is LGHNA and CDR2 is YSLEER in the germline V gene. There are 17 residues in the CDR3. The CDR3 coding sequence is TGCGCCAGCAGCCAAGGTCCAGGGGGCTTGGGCACAGATACGCAGTATTTT. Translating gives CASSQGPGGLGTDTQYF.

There are a few counts of this clonotype. This sequence joins TRBV6-1 and TRBJ1-5; the D is unclear. CDR1 and CDR2 from the germline V gene are MNHNS and SASEGT. This CDR3 has 13 amino acids. Between the trimmed V and J ends, which lost 4 bases and 7 bases, there was a span of 11 bases. Here the CDR3 reads CASSATYEQPQHF. The CDR3, as DNA: TGTGCCAGCAGTGCGACCTATGAACAGCCCCAGCATTTT.

The V gene is TRBV6-2 or TRBV6-3, the J gene TRBJ1-1, with no clear D. The CDR3 runs 12 residues. The V gene's germline CDR1 is MNHEY and CDR2 SVGEGT. Trimming stripped 7 bases from V and 7 bases from J, with 13 bases between. CDR3 protein: CASTDTFLEAFF. CDR3 in DNA: TGTGCCAGCACTGACACCTTTCTTGAAGCTTTCTTT.

This rearrangement joins TRBV7-2 to TRBJ2-3; D remains ambiguous. V was cut by 5 bases and J by 0 bases, with 6 bases left in between. The CDR3 covers 13 residues. Germline assignment: CDR1 SGHTA and CDR2 FQGNSA. The CDR3 is CASSPVSTDTQYF. The CDR3 nucleotides are TGTGCCAGCAGCCCGGTCAGCACAGATACGCAGTATTTT.

The chain has TRBV6-2 or TRBV6-3 and TRBJ1-2, with D perhaps TRBD1 (5 bases). The CDR3 runs 13 residues. Germline-derived CDR1 and CDR2 are MNHEY and SVGEGT. Trimming shortened V by 2 bases and J by 2 bases, and 6 bases separated the two germline ends. The CDR3 is CASSYGQNYGYTF. CDR3 nucleotides: TGTGCCAGCAGTTACGGACAAAACTATGGCTACACCTTC.

Turning to this clonotype: A read error may account for a junction end that differs from germline. The rearrangement links TRBV5-1 to TRBJ2-5; perhaps TRBD1 as D (6 bases). Germline V CDR1 and CDR2: SGHRS, YFSETQ. The CDR3 length is 14 residues. This CDR3 reads CASSFWTAQEAQYF. CDR3 sequence (DNA): TGCGCCAGCAGCTTTTGGACAGCCCAAGAGGCCCAGTACTTC.

This clonotype was counted many times. The chain employs TRBV14 and TRBJ2-1; no reliable D call. The CDR3 is 14 residues long. Germline CDR1 SGHDN, CDR2 FVKESK. Trimming shortened V by 0 bases and J by 8 bases, and 11 bases separated the two germline ends. CDR3 sequence: CASSQDERWYEQFF. CDR3 in DNA: TGTGCCAGCAGCCAAGATGAGAGGTGGTATGAGCAGTTCTTC. The variable domain in full, completed from reference TRBV14 and TRBJ2-1, reads EAGVTQFPSHSVIEKGQTVTLRCDPISGHDNLYWYRRVMGKEIKFLLHFVKESKQDESGMPNNRFLAERTGGTYSTLKVQPAELEDSGVYFCASSQDERWYEQFFGPGTRLTVL.

The rearrangement uses TRBV28 and TRBJ2-1; D unresolved. This CDR3 is built from 13 residues. The germline CDR1 and CDR2 sequences are MDHEN and SYDVKM. V lost 6 bases to trimming and J lost 6 bases, with 12 bases between them. CDR3 coding DNA: TGTGCCAGCAGCGTCGACGTAGGCAATGAGCAGTTCTTC. Residues: CASSVDVGNEQFF.

This clonotype has at least ten counts. The rearrangement uses TRBV6-5 and TRBJ1-1, with D perhaps matching TRBD1 (5 bases). V lost 6 bases, J lost 0 bases, and 14 bases lay in between. Looked up from germline, CDR1 is MNHEY and CDR2 is SVGAGI. CDR3 length: 15 residues. The CDR3 reads CASRKGGGVNTEAFF. In DNA, the CDR3 is TGTGCCAGCAGAAAGGGCGGAGGGGTGAACACTGAAGCTTTCTTT.

This clonotype was counted between two and nine times. This rearrangement joins TRBV29-1 to TRBJ2-1; unclear D gene. Trimming removed 8 bases at V and 2 bases at J, with 13 bases between. Germline V gene data show CDR1 as SQVTM and CDR2 as ANQGSEA. The CDR3 has 13 residues. The CDR3 DNA reads as TGCAGCTTGGCCCCATCCGCCTACAATGAGCAGTTCTTC. It translates to CSLAPSAYNEQFF.